This entry concerns a single T cell receptor beta chain. The target antigen is unknown. Germline CDR1 reads MGHRA; CDR2 reads YSYEKL. The CDR3 totals 18 residues. The J segment lost 5 bases and the V segment lost 0 bases, leaving 14 bases of the junction unmatched. This entry comes from a study of T-cell reconstitution after alpha-beta-depleted transplantation in children. The study's findings and limits: Expanded clones from the graft, numbering several hundred, reportedly supplied alpha-beta T cells about two months after transplant.

The TCRbeta library was prepared with unique molecular identifiers. Using its own MiXCR run on the PCR reads, TCRdb lists one record per CDR3 protein. The sample contains 600,000 or so distinct CDR3 sequences, approximately 22% of which appear only once. This clonotype was obtained from a boy younger than two who had a stem cell transplant for acute myeloid leukemia, so the T cells may come from the graft donor. The sample here was PBMCs, mostly from graft donor cells, taken 360 days after TCRalphabeta/CD19-depleted stem cell transplant. V is TRBV4-1 and J is TRBJ2-5, with TRBD1 matching over 8 bases. The CDR3 loop reads CASSQDPQGAISYETQYF. Here the CDR3 DNA reads TGCGCCAGCAGCCAAGATCCCCAGGGGGCAATATCGTACGAGACCCAGTACTTC.